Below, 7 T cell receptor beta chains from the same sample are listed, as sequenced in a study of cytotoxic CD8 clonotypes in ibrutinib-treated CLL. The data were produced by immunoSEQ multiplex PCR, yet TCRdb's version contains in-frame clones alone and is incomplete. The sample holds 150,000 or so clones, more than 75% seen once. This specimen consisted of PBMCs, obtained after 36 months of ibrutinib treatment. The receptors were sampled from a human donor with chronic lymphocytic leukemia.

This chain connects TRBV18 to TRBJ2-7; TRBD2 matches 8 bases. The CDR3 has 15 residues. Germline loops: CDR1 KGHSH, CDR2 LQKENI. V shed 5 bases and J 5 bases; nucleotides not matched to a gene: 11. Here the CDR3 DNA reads TGTGCCAGCTCAAACCGTACCGGGAGGGTGCACGAGCAGTACTTC. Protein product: CASSNRTGRVHEQYF.

The CDR3 DNA reads TGTGCCAGCAGCCCCTTCAGACAGAATGCTATGACCTACGAGCAGTACTTC. Its translation: CASSPFRQNAMTYEQYF. This chain links TRBV5-4 with TRBJ2-7; TRBD1 might be the D (5 bases). This CDR3 spans 17 amino acids. Trimming cost V 4 bases and J 2 bases, with 22 bases left between them. CDR1 and CDR2 (germline): SGHNT, YYREEE (reference sequence).

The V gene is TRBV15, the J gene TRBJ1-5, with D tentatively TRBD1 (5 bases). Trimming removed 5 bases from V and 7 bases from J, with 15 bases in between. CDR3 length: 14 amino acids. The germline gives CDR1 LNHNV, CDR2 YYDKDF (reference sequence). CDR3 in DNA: TGTGCCACCAGCTTAAGAAGGGGTGCCCAGCCCCAGCATTTT. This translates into CATSLRRGAQPQHF.

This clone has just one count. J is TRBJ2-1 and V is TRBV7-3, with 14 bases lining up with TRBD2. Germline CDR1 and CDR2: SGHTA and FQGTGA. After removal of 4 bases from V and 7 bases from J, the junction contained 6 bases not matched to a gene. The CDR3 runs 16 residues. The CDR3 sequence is CASSSVGTSGRNEQFF. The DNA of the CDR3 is TGTGCCAGCAGCTCCGTCGGGACTAGCGGGAGAAATGAGCAGTTCTTC.

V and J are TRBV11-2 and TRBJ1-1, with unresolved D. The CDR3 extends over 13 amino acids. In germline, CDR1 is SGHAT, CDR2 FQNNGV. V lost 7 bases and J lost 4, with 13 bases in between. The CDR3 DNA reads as TGTGCCAGCACCTCGAACACGGGCACTGAAGCTTTCTTT. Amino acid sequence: CASTSNTGTEAFF.

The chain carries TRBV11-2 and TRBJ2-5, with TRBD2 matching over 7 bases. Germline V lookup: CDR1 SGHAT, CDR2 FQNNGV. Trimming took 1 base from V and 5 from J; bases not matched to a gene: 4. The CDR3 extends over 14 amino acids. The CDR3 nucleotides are TGTGCCAGCAGCTTAGGGGGGGGAGCGGAGACCCAGTACTTC. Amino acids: CASSLGGGAETQYF.

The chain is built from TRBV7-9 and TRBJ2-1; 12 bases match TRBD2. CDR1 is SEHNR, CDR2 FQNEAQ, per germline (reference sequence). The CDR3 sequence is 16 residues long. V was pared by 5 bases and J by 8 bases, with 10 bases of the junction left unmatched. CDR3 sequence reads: CASSPTTSGRKYEQFF. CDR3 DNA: TGTGCCAGCAGCCCTACGACTAGCGGGAGAAAGTATGAGCAGTTCTTC.